The 14 T cell receptor beta chains below all came from one sample that was sequenced in a study of OX40 agonist ivuxolimab in advanced cancers. TCRdb's copy holds only in-frame clones and misses some; the assay was immunoSEQ multiplex PCR. The sample holds about 52,000 clones; 94% are singletons and the top ten take around 10%. The material sequenced was CD4+ or CD8+ T cells sorted from blood, taken in a trial of the OX40 agonist ivuxolimab. The receptors come from an adult with an advanced solid tumor such as melanoma, head and neck, liver or kidney cancer.

The gene calls are TRBV7-2 and TRBJ2-1; unclear D gene. From germline, CDR1 is SGHTA and CDR2 FQGNSA. V lost 2 bases and J 0 bases, leaving 11 bases between the germline ends. The length of the CDR3 is 16 residues. CDR3 nucleotide sequence: TGTGCCAGCAGCTTATTCGACTCCACCTCCTACAATGAGCAGTTCTTC. The encoded protein is CASSLFDSTSYNEQFF.

The rearrangement links TRBV30 to TRBJ2-7; no firm D call. The CDR3 extends over 12 amino acids. Germline CDR1 reads GTSNPN; CDR2 reads SVGIG (reference sequence). V gave up 4 bases and J gave up 3 bases, with 10 bases separating them. The CDR3 protein is CAWNPGGYEQYF. The DNA for the CDR3 is TGTGCCTGGAACCCCGGCGGCTACGAGCAGTACTTC.

The DNA for the CDR3 is TGTGCCAGCTCACCGGCGAGGGCTAGTAGGGAGACCCAGTACTTC. It is translated as CASSPARASRETQYF. The gene calls are TRBV18 and TRBJ2-5, with D tentatively TRBD2 (5 bases). CDR3 size: 15 residues. Trimming cost V 3 bases and J 5 bases, with 16 bases left between them. Germline CDR1 and CDR2: KGHSH and LQKENI.

This clone was picked up a small number of times. The CDR3 sequence is CASSQGGGYEQYF. Here the CDR3 DNA reads TGCGCCAGCAGCCAAGGAGGGGGTTACGAGCAGTACTTC. The rearrangement joins TRBV4-1 to TRBJ2-7; maybe TRBD1 (6 bases). Germline V CDR1 and CDR2: MGHRA, YSYEKL. V dropped 1 base and J dropped 4 bases, with 8 bases sitting between them. The CDR3 runs to 13 residues.

This sequence joins TRBV27 and TRBJ1-1, with D maybe TRBD1 (5 bases). Per the germline V gene, CDR1 is MNHEY and CDR2 is SMNVEV (reference sequence). Trimming pared 10 bases from V and 1 base from J, leaving 7 bases between. This CDR3 is built from 11 residues. CDR3 sequence (DNA): TGTGCCACGCAGGGGAACACTGAAGCTTTCTTT. This translates into CATQGNTEAFF.

This rearrangement joins TRBV11-3 to TRBJ2-7; D possibly corresponds to TRBD2 (6 bases). Trimming took 2 bases from V and 2 from J, leaving 16 bases between them. Germline loops: CDR1 SGHNT, CDR2 YENEEA. This CDR3 is built from 16 residues. The CDR3 DNA reads as TGTGCCAGCAGCTTACCGTCCGGGAGTGGAACCTACGAGCAGTACTTC. Protein: CASSLPSGSGTYEQYF.

This chain uses TRBV11-1 with TRBJ1-5; unclear D gene. CDR3 size: 13 residues. Looked up from germline, CDR1 is SGHAT and CDR2 is FQDESV (reference sequence). Trimming took off 5 bases at V and 5 bases at J, with 10 bases between the two ends. CDR3 DNA sequence: TGTGCCAGCAGCCTCGGACGGTATCAGCCCCAGCATTTT. Its protein is CASSLGRYQPQHF.

This chain links TRBV2 with TRBJ2-1; tentatively, D is TRBD2 (6 bases). CDR1 is SNHLY, CDR2 FYNNEI, per germline. V lost 4 bases and J 2 bases, leaving 9 bases between the germline ends. The CDR3 consists of 14 residues. CDR3: CASSGVAAYNEQFF. The CDR3 region has the DNA TGTGCCAGCAGTGGGGTAGCGGCCTACAATGAGCAGTTCTTC.

The rearrangement uses TRBV28 and TRBJ2-5; 10 bases line up with TRBD1. This CDR3 has 17 residues. Losses at the gene ends were 7 bases for V and 3 bases for J; bases not matched to a gene: 14. The germline gives CDR1 MDHEN, CDR2 SYDVKM. The DNA of the CDR3 is TGTGCCAGCACCTCGTGGACAGGGGGGTGGTACGAAGAGACCCAGTACTTC. It translates to CASTSWTGGWYEETQYF.

J is TRBJ2-7 and V is TRBV5-5, with 7 bases matching TRBD1. The CDR3 contains 14 residues. Germline CDR1 reads SGHKS; CDR2 reads YYEKEE (reference sequence). Trimming cost V 1 base and J 2 bases; bases outside gene matches: 3. The CDR3 DNA is TGTGCCAGCAGCTTGTTGGGACAGACCTACGAGCAGTACTTC. Its translation: CASSLLGQTYEQYF.

This clone appeared a single time. The CDR3 nucleotides read TGTGCCAGCAGCTTGGGAGGGGGTCACACCTACGAGCAGTACTTC. The encoded protein is CASSLGGGHTYEQYF. This sequence joins TRBV5-5 and TRBJ2-7; D is possibly TRBD1 (6 bases). This CDR3 region has 15 residues. Germline V CDR1 and CDR2: SGHKS, YYEKEE (reference sequence). Between the trimmed V and J ends, which lost 0 bases and 2 bases, there was a span of 12 bases.

This chain joins TRBV5-4 and TRBJ2-1, with a weak D call TRBD2 (5 bases). Trimming took off 5 bases at V and 3 bases at J, with 9 bases between the two ends. CDR3 length equals 13 residues. The germline V gene encodes CDR1 SGHNT and CDR2 YYREEE (reference sequence). The CDR3 bases are TGTGCCAGCAGAGCTAGCAGCTACAATGAGCAGTTCTTC. Its protein product is CASRASSYNEQFF.

The V gene is TRBV5-6, the J gene TRBJ2-1; the D is unclear. CDR1 and CDR2 from the germline V gene are SGHDT and YYEEEE. V shed 1 base and J shed 5 bases, with 16 bases lying between them. The CDR3 length is 16 residues. The CDR3 DNA is TGTGCCAGCAGCTTGCCCTATACATATGCCGACAATGAGCAGTTCTTC. Amino acids: CASSLPYTYADNEQFF.

The gene calls are TRBV19 and TRBJ2-5, with TRBD1 matching 9 bases. The CDR3 runs 12 residues. V lost 9 bases and J lost 4; bases outside the gene matches: 3. CDR1 and CDR2 (germline): LNHDA, SQIVND (reference sequence). The CDR3 sequence: CARQGARETQYF. The CDR3 region has the DNA TGTGCCAGACAGGGGGCACGAGAGACCCAGTACTTC.